This TCR beta chain is from a study of Ad26.COV2.S vaccination and SARS-CoV-2 variants. Study findings and constraints: Placebo recipients had lower spike-specific TCR breadth than vaccine recipients.

CDR3 size: 14 residues. With 7 bases removed from V and 0 bases from J, the gap between germline ends came to 10 bases. The germline V gene has CDR1 SNHLY and CDR2 FYNNEI. Using immunoSEQ multiplex PCR, the repertoire was profiled, and TCRdb retains in-frame clones only, with some absent. The table shows roughly 400,000 clones, with roughly 90% occurring only once. For this clone: The antigen remains undetermined.

The treatment was: some 19 received Ad26.COV2.S at low or high dose, single or two shots; 5 received placebo; per-sample allocation not given. The samples were gathered on day 63 after the first injection of vaccine or placebo. Donor was an adult aged 18-55 years in Boston. Immunization relied on an Ad26 vector, which expressed Wuhan-strain SARS-CoV-2 spike. The gene calls are TRBV2 and TRBJ2-1, with a possible D match to TRBD2 (5 bases). This TCR derives from a person between 18 and 65 years old who received the Ad26.COV2.S COVID-19 vaccine or a placebo. Sequencing used peripheral blood, obtained in a trial of Ad26.COV2.S vaccine versus placebo. The chain's CDR3 is CASNRGLSYNEQFF. CDR3 bases: TGTGCCAGCAATCGGGGTCTCTCCTACAATGAGCAGTTCTTC.